This T cell receptor beta chain was recorded in a study of blood T cell repertoires in COVID-19. Study-wide context: Collection of acute and convalescent COVID-19 samples took place in the United States, Italy and Spain.

Authors' data handling: By means of reference gene primer amplification, nucleated cell counts were estimated. Profiled with immunoSEQ multiplex PCR; TCRdb holds only in-frame clones, not every one. The DNA gave D and trimming, while V, J and clone size come from that table. The sample includes about 480,000 clones, 80% to 90% of them seen just once. One Seattle source followed patients from active infection through their disease course. The sequenced material came from peripheral blood. This TCR was sampled from a man aged 18 to 29 with COVID-19, enrolled during active disease.

DNA of the CDR3: TGCAGCGCCCCGACTGCGTATGGCTACACCTTC. Protein sequence: CSAPTAYGYTF. The V call is TRBV29-1, the J call TRBJ1-2; D gene unclear. The CDR3 has 11 amino acids. Germline V gene data show CDR1 as SQVTM and CDR2 as ANQGSEA. V was pared by 7 bases and J by 5 bases, with 11 bases between.